This is a list of T cell receptor beta chains from one sample in a study of T-cell reconstitution after alpha-beta-depleted transplantation in children. In TCRdb, the PCR reads were re-called with MiXCR into one record per CDR3 protein. This table holds 610,000 or so distinct CDR3 sequences, 25% to 30% found once. The material sequenced was PBMCs, taken before TCRalphabeta/CD19-depleted stem cell transplant. All receptors derive from a boy younger than two with Wiskott-Aldrich syndrome, due to receive a stem cell transplant. CDR3s include the opening cysteine and the closing phenylalanine or tryptophan. D genes are given only for firm matches. Clone size appears in some rows only: once, few, many, or a class for an expanded clone.

>TRBJ2-7|TRBV29-1|15|TRBD2|few
TGCAGCGTTGTGGATGCTAGCGGAGTCTCCTACGAGCAGTACTTC
CSVVDASGVSYEQYF
>TRBJ2-7|TRBV4-2|17|TRBD1|.
TGTGCCAGCAGCCAAGGGCGAGGTCGGGACAGCTCCTACGAGCAGTACTTC
CASSQGRGRDSSYEQYF
>TRBJ2-1|TRBV5-1|14|.|once
TGCGCCAGCAGCTTAGGGAACCGCCCTGCCGAGCAGTTCTTC
CASSLGNRPAEQFF
>TRBJ2-1|TRBV5-1|14|.|few
TGCGCCAGCAGCTTAACGGGGACTCACAATGAGCAGTTCTTC
CASSLTGTHNEQFF
>TRBJ2-2|TRBV5-1|17|TRBD2|.
TGCGCCAGCAGCCCCCATTTAGCGGGAGTAAACACCGGGGAGCTGTTTTTT
CASSPHLAGVNTGELFF
>TRBJ2-3|TRBV10-2|12|TRBD2|.
TGCGCCAGTGTAGCGGGAGAGGGTACGCAGTATTTT
CASVAGEGTQYF
>TRBJ1-5|TRBV7-2|17|.|few
TGTGCCAGCAGCTTAAACGGGGCCATCCCTAGCAATCAGCCCCAGCATTTT
CASSLNGAIPSNQPQHF
>TRBJ2-7|TRBV20-1|12|.|.
TGCAGTGCTTCCGGGACCGTATACGAGCAGTACTTC
CSASGTVYEQYF
>TRBJ1-4|TRBV5-1|14|.|.
TGCGCCAGCAGCCCCCGGGGATATAATGAAAAACTGTTTTTT
CASSPRGYNEKLFF
>TRBJ1-4|TRBV5-1|18|.|.
TGCGCCAGCAGCTTGGATCAAAGGGTAGGGGAGGCGTATGAAAAACTGTTTTTT
CASSLDQRVGEAYEKLFF
>TRBJ2-7|TRBV28|14|TRBD1|few
TGTGCCAGCAGGGCGGGACAGGCGACCTACGAGCAGTACTTC
CASRAGQATYEQYF
>TRBJ2-5|TRBV20-1|15|.|.
TGCAGTGCTATTCTGCTTGGGCTGGGACAAGAGACCCAGTACTTC
CSAILLGLGQETQYF
>TRBJ1-5|TRBV20-1|14|TRBD1|few
TGCAGTGCCGTGGGACAGATTATAGCGAAGCCCCAGCATTTT
CSAVGQIIAKPQHF
>TRBJ2-5|TRBV12-3/TRBV12-4|17|TRBD2|few
TGTGCCAGCAGTTTGTGGGCGGGAGAGACGTACCAAGAGACCCAGTACTTC
CASSLWAGETYQETQYF
>TRBJ2-3|TRBV5-1|14|.|few
TGCGCCAGCAGCTCACAGCGGGGCACAGATACGCAGTATTTT
CASSSQRGTDTQYF
>TRBJ1-3|TRBV5-1|15|.|few
TGCGCCAGCACTCCGGGACGGACCTCTGGAAACACCATATATTTT
CASTPGRTSGNTIYF
>TRBJ2-1|TRBV5-1|17|TRBD2|few
TGCGCCAGCAGCCCATGGACTAGCGGGACCCTCTACAATGAGCAGTTCTTC
CASSPWTSGTLYNEQFF